The sequence of this T cell receptor (beta chain) was determined in a study of radiation and T cells in renal cell carcinoma. At the level of the study: Nephrectomy followed 15 Gy stereotactic body radiation by 4 weeks.

Libraries were prepared by immunoSEQ multiplex PCR; TCRdb keeps only in-frame clonotypes and omits some of them. This table has about 130,000 clones, about 88% appearing once. Germline V CDR1 and CDR2: SGHRS, YFSETQ. Trimming left V 0 bases short and J 4 bases short, with 11 bases between. CDR3 size: 14 residues. As regards this clone: Its matching antigen is unknown.

Time point indicated: blood 2 weeks post-SBRT. The treatment: 15 Gy SBRT to primary tumor, nephrectomy 4 weeks later. The tumor was a clear cell renal cell carcinoma. Study-wide findings and caveats: In blood, top tumor clones expanded by 2 weeks, shrinking by 4.

The clonotype originates from a woman aged 70-85 years with renal cell carcinoma. The source was blood, collected from a patient whose treatment included radiotherapy and nephrectomy. The chain joins TRBV5-1 to TRBJ2-7, with D unresolved. CDR3 sequence: CASSLAQVGYEQYF. The CDR3 DNA follows: TGCGCCAGCAGCTTGGCGCAGGTGGGGTACGAGCAGTACTTC.